The rows below give T cell receptor beta chains drawn from one sample of a study of cytomegalovirus exposure and HLA in healthy donors. TCRdb's copy holds only in-frame clones and misses some; the assay was immunoSEQ multiplex PCR. The table includes roughly 190,000 clones, around 85% detected once. Sequencing was performed on PBMCs. These receptors came from a man between 18 and 29 years old in good health and CMV-seronegative. The CDR3 runs from the conserved cysteine through the conserved F or W. Fields, in order: V gene, D gene, J gene, clone size, CDR3 protein, CDR3 DNA. The D gene is left open where the match is weak. Size is omitted from some rows. Given values are once, few, many or a class for expanded clones.

v_gene: TRBV29-1
d_gene: TRBD1
j_gene: TRBJ1-5
abundance: .
CDR3aa: CSVGTGGSNQPQHF
CDR3nt: TGCAGCGTTGGGACAGGGGGAAGCAATCAGCCCCAGCATTTT

v_gene: TRBV19
d_gene: TRBD1
j_gene: TRBJ2-7
abundance: .
CDR3aa: CASSEQGQYYEQYF
CDR3nt: TGTGCCAGTAGCGAACAGGGACAGTACTACGAGCAGTACTTC

v_gene: TRBV11-2
d_gene: .
j_gene: TRBJ1-5
abundance: .
CDR3aa: CASSFAGEAQPQHF
CDR3nt: TGTGCCAGCAGCTTCGCCGGGGAGGCTCAGCCCCAGCATTTT

v_gene: TRBV4-3
d_gene: .
j_gene: TRBJ2-6
abundance: .
CDR3aa: CASSQAGSVSGANVLTF
CDR3nt: TGCGCCAGCAGCCAAGCGGGAAGTGTCTCTGGGGCCAACGTCCTGACTTTC

v_gene: TRBV30
d_gene: .
j_gene: TRBJ2-1
abundance: .
CDR3aa: CAWGVGEWTKGGHEQFF
CDR3nt: TGTGCCTGGGGAGTCGGGGAATGGACAAAGGGAGGCCATGAGCAGTTCTTC

v_gene: TRBV7-2
d_gene: .
j_gene: TRBJ1-2
abundance: .
CDR3aa: CASRQGGAINGPYTF
CDR3nt: TGTGCCAGCAGACAAGGGGGGGCAATCAACGGTCCCTACACCTTC

v_gene: TRBV5-4
d_gene: TRBD2
j_gene: TRBJ2-5
abundance: .
CDR3aa: CASSLAGLAGETQYF
CDR3nt: TGTGCCAGCAGCTTGGCCGGACTAGCGGGAGAGACCCAGTACTTC

v_gene: TRBV29-1
d_gene: .
j_gene: TRBJ2-7
abundance: .
CDR3aa: CSVGRLGAGYEQYF
CDR3nt: TGCAGCGTGGGACGTCTGGGGGCCGGGTACGAGCAGTACTTC

v_gene: TRBV21-1
d_gene: .
j_gene: TRBJ2-7
abundance: .
CDR3aa: CASSREGASYEQYF
CDR3nt: TGTGCCAGCAGCAGGGAGGGAGCCTCCTACGAGCAGTACTTC

v_gene: TRBV5-6
d_gene: .
j_gene: TRBJ1-2
abundance: .
CDR3aa: CASSLLRGSAGYTF
CDR3nt: TGTGCCAGCAGCTTACTCAGGGGATCAGCTGGCTACACCTTC

v_gene: TRBV7-9
d_gene: .
j_gene: TRBJ2-7
abundance: .
CDR3aa: CASSDSRSSYEQYF
CDR3nt: TGTGCCAGCAGCGACAGTAGGAGCTCCTACGAGCAGTACTTC

v_gene: TRBV4-3
d_gene: TRBD2
j_gene: TRBJ2-1
abundance: .
CDR3aa: CASSQRAGLAGTGSYNEQFF
CDR3nt: TGCGCCAGCAGCCAGCGAGCGGGACTAGCGGGGACGGGCTCCTACAATGAGCAGTTCTTC

v_gene: TRBV5-8
d_gene: TRBD2
j_gene: TRBJ2-1
abundance: .
CDR3aa: CASSSLAVSYNEQFF
CDR3nt: TGTGCCAGCAGCTCCCTAGCGGTCTCCTACAATGAGCAGTTCTTC

v_gene: TRBV29-1
d_gene: .
j_gene: TRBJ1-1
abundance: .
CDR3aa: CSVKGAVMNTEAFF
CDR3nt: TGCAGCGTGAAAGGGGCGGTTATGAACACTGAAGCTTTCTTT

v_gene: TRBV13
d_gene: TRBD1
j_gene: TRBJ1-2
abundance: .
CDR3aa: CASSGQQGDPPLPYGYTF
CDR3nt: TGTGCCAGCAGCGGACAACAGGGGGACCCGCCCCTGCCTTATGGCTACACCTTC

v_gene: TRBV29-1
d_gene: .
j_gene: TRBJ2-7
abundance: .
CDR3aa: CSASDLARRGTGEQYF
CDR3nt: TGCAGCGCATCCGACCTGGCCAGACGAGGGACTGGCGAGCAGTACTTC

v_gene: TRBV7-9
d_gene: .
j_gene: TRBJ2-7
abundance: .
CDR3aa: CASSLGTPAAPYEQYF
CDR3nt: TGTGCCAGCAGCTTAGGGACACCGGCCGCCCCCTACGAGCAGTACTTC

v_gene: TRBV14
d_gene: TRBD2
j_gene: TRBJ2-5
abundance: .
CDR3aa: CASRGRAEETQYF
CDR3nt: TGTGCCAGCCGGGGGAGGGCCGAAGAGACCCAGTACTTC

v_gene: TRBV4-2
d_gene: TRBD1
j_gene: TRBJ1-4
abundance: .
CDR3aa: CASSQGRDRVHEKLFF
CDR3nt: TGTGCCAGCAGCCAAGGTCGGGACAGGGTCCATGAAAAACTGTTTTTT

v_gene: TRBV4-2
d_gene: TRBD1
j_gene: TRBJ2-2
abundance: .
CDR3aa: CASSQKGGTGVTGELFF
CDR3nt: TGTGCCAGCAGCCAAAAGGGAGGGACAGGGGTCACCGGGGAGCTGTTTTTT

v_gene: TRBV7-2
d_gene: TRBD2
j_gene: TRBJ2-1
abundance: .
CDR3aa: CASSRLSGSVVNEQFF
CDR3nt: TGTGCCAGCAGCCGGCTTAGCGGGAGTGTGGTGAATGAGCAGTTCTTC

v_gene: TRBV5-1
d_gene: .
j_gene: TRBJ1-5
abundance: few
CDR3aa: CASSLAGGHQPQHF
CDR3nt: TGCGCCAGCAGCTTGGCAGGAGGCCATCAGCCCCAGCATTTT

v_gene: TRBV7-2
d_gene: TRBD1
j_gene: TRBJ2-3
abundance: .
CDR3aa: CASNPGQGAGTDTQYF
CDR3nt: TGTGCCAGCAACCCGGGACAGGGGGCAGGGACAGATACGCAGTATTTT

v_gene: TRBV28
d_gene: .
j_gene: TRBJ2-7
abundance: .
CDR3aa: CASSFRRSTYEQYF
CDR3nt: TGTGCCAGCAGTTTTAGGCGGAGCACCTACGAGCAGTACTTC

v_gene: TRBV27
d_gene: .
j_gene: TRBJ2-7
abundance: .
CDR3aa: CASSSDGEAYEQYF
CDR3nt: TGTGCCAGCAGTTCGGACGGGGAGGCGTACGAGCAGTACTTC

v_gene: TRBV5-4
d_gene: TRBD2
j_gene: TRBJ2-5
abundance: .
CDR3aa: CASSLKVAGGRQETQYF
CDR3nt: TGTGCCAGCAGCCTAAAAGTAGCGGGAGGTAGACAAGAGACCCAGTACTTC

v_gene: TRBV7-2
d_gene: TRBD1
j_gene: TRBJ1-5
abundance: .
CDR3aa: CASSLDRGSNQPQHF
CDR3nt: TGTGCCAGCAGCTTAGACAGGGGCAGCAATCAGCCCCAGCATTTT

v_gene: TRBV7-6
d_gene: .
j_gene: TRBJ2-5
abundance: .
CDR3aa: CASSLMGEETQYF
CDR3nt: TGTGCCAGCAGCTTAATGGGAGAAGAGACCCAGTACTTC

v_gene: TRBV6-6
d_gene: TRBD1
j_gene: TRBJ2-3
abundance: .
CDR3aa: CASILTGYGNTDTQYF
CDR3nt: TGTGCCAGCATCCTGACAGGGTATGGAAACACAGATACGCAGTATTTT

v_gene: TRBV29-1
d_gene: .
j_gene: TRBJ1-1
abundance: .
CDR3aa: CSVSNTEAFF
CDR3nt: TGCAGCGTTTCAAACACTGAAGCTTTCTTT

v_gene: TRBV5-8
d_gene: .
j_gene: TRBJ1-5
abundance: .
CDR3aa: CASSLDWEYSNQPQHF
CDR3nt: TGTGCCAGCAGCTTGGACTGGGAGTATAGCAATCAGCCCCAGCATTTT

v_gene: TRBV4-1
d_gene: TRBD2
j_gene: TRBJ2-5
abundance: .
CDR3aa: CASSQEGGGISQETQYF
CDR3nt: TGCGCCAGCAGCCAAGAGGGGGGGGGAATCTCCCAAGAGACCCAGTACTTC

v_gene: TRBV9
d_gene: TRBD1
j_gene: TRBJ1-4
abundance: .
CDR3aa: CASSVQGVATNEKLFF
CDR3nt: TGTGCCAGCAGCGTGCAGGGGGTCGCAACTAATGAAAAACTGTTTTTT